This T cell receptor (beta chain) stems from a study of blood T cell repertoires in COVID-19. As for the study in general: COVID-19 samples from acute and convalescent phases originated in the United States, Italy and Spain. From T cells, B-cell-depleted T cells, or PBMCs came the material, which was cDNA or gDNA.

Original handling: Reference gene primer amplification in the assay estimated nucleated cell counts. The repertoire was sequenced with immunoSEQ multiplex PCR; TCRdb's copy has only in-frame clones and lacks some. The V and J calls and clone size come from that table; D and trimming were worked out from the DNA. The profile shows about 130,000 clones, around 86% of them singletons. This CDR3 is 14 amino acids long. V was shortened by 4 bases and J by 8 bases, with 15 bases between the two germline ends. Germline CDR1 and CDR2: SNHLY and FYNNEI. The chain couples TRBV2 to TRBJ1-5; D may be TRBD1 (6 bases). This sequence originates from a human donor in a cohort sampled during active COVID-19. Sequencing input: peripheral blood. This chain's CDR3 is CASSGVGGREPQHF. DNA of the CDR3: TGTGCCAGCAGTGGCGTCGGGGGGCGCGAGCCCCAGCATTTT.